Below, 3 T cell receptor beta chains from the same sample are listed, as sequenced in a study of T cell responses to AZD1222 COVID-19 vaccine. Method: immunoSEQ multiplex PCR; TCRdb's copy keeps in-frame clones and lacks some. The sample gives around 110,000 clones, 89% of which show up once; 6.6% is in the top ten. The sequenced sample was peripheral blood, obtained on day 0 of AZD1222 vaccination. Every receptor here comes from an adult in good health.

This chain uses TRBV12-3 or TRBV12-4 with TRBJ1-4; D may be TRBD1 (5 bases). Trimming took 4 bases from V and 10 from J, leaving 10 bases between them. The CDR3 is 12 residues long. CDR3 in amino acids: CASSSGRGKLFF. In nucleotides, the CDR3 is TGTGCCAGCAGTTCGGGAAGGGGAAAACTGTTTTTT.

CDR3 sequence reads: CASSLRTLREKLFF. DNA of the CDR3: TGTGCCAGCAGCTTGAGAACCCTTCGGGAAAAACTGTTTTTT. The gene calls are TRBV28 and TRBJ1-4; D not resolved. The germline V and J ends were trimmed by 6 bases and 8 bases, with 16 bases remaining between them. Germline V CDR1 and CDR2: MDHEN, SYDVKM. The CDR3 runs to 14 residues.

CDR3 coding DNA: TGTGCCAGCTCACCCCTAGGGGTTCTGCTCTACGAGCAGTACTTC. Encoded protein: CASSPLGVLLYEQYF. This chain connects TRBV18 to TRBJ2-7, with D perhaps TRBD1 (5 bases). CDR3 size: 15 residues. In germline, CDR1 is KGHSH, CDR2 LQKENI. V lost 3 bases to trimming and J lost 3 bases, with 15 bases between them. The whole variable domain, remainder taken from reference TRBV18 and TRBJ2-7, is NAGVMQNPRHLVRRRGQEARLRCSPMKGHSHVYWYRQLPEEGLKFMVYLQKENIIDESGMPKERFSAEFPKEGPSILRIQQVVRGDSAAYFCASSPLGVLLYEQYFGPGTRLTVT.